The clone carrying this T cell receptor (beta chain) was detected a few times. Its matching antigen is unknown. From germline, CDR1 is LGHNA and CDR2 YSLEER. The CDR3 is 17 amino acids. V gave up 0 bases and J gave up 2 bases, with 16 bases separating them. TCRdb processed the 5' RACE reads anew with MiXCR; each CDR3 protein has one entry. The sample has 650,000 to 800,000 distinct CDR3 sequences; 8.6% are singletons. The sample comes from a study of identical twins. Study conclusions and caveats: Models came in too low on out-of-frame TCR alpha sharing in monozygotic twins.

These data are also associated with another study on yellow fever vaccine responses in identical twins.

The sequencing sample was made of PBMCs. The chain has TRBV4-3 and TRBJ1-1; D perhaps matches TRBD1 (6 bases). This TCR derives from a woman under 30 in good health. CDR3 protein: CASSQDPNRVVNTEAFF. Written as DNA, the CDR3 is TGCGCCAGCAGCCAAGACCCTAACAGGGTTGTTAACACTGAAGCTTTCTTT.